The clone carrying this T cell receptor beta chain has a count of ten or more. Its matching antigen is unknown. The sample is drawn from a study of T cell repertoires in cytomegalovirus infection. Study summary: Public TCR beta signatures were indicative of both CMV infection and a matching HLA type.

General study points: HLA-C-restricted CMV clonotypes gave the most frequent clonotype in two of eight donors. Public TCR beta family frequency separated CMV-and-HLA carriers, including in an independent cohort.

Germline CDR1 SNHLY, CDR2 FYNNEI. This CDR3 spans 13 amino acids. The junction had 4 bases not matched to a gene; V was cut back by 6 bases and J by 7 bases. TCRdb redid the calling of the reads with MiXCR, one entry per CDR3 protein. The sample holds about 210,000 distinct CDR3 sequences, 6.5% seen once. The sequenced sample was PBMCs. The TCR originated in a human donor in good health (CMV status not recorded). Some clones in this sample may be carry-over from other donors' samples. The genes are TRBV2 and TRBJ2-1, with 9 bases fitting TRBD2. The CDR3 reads CASSRLAVNEQFF. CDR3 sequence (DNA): TGTGCCAGCAGCCGACTAGCGGTAAATGAGCAGTTCTTC.